The 17 T cell receptor beta chains presented below share a single source sample, sequenced in a study of OX40 agonist ivuxolimab in advanced cancers. Produced via immunoSEQ multiplex PCR; TCRdb's table is partial and in-frame only. This table holds some 66,000 clones, 85% found once. The sequencing used CD4+ or CD8+ T cells sorted from blood, collected in a trial of the OX40 agonist ivuxolimab. These receptors were taken from an adult with an advanced solid tumor such as melanoma, head and neck, liver or kidney cancer.

V usage is TRBV12-5 and J usage is TRBJ2-7; 11 bases match TRBD2. The V and J ends lost 7 bases and 7 bases, in that order; junction bases with no gene match: 9. Germline V gene lookup returns CDR1 LGHNT and CDR2 FRNRAP. This CDR3 region has 14 residues. The CDR3 loop reads CASALSGRAQEQYF. CDR3 nucleotides: TGTGCTAGTGCTCTTAGCGGGAGGGCCCAAGAGCAGTACTTC.

The chain has TRBV7-6 and TRBJ2-7; D may correspond to TRBD1 or TRBD2 (6 bases each). Trimming stripped 4 bases from V and 2 bases from J, with 15 bases between. The CDR3 loop spans 15 amino acids. Germline V gives CDR1 SGHVS, CDR2 FNYEAQ. The CDR3 is CASSSFRGRAYEQYF. As DNA, the CDR3 is TGTGCCAGCAGCTCCTTCCGGGGGCGCGCCTACGAGCAGTACTTC.

CDR3 nucleotides: TGTGCCAGCAGCGCTACAGGGGTGAATGAAAAACTGTTTTTT. Translated, it gives CASSATGVNEKLFF. V gene TRBV7-2 combines with J gene TRBJ1-4; 7 bases are shared with TRBD1. The CDR3 sequence is 14 residues long. Trimming took 5 bases from V and 5 from J; bases not matched to a gene: 5. Germline V lookup: CDR1 SGHTA, CDR2 FQGNSA.

The rearrangement uses TRBV11-1 and TRBJ1-1, with D maybe TRBD1 (6 bases). The V and J ends lost 9 bases and 0 bases respectively, with 8 bases between them. CDR1 SGHAT and CDR2 FQDESV come from the germline V gene (reference sequence). This CDR3 comprises 12 residues. The CDR3 loop is CASGGVNTEAFF. The CDR3 DNA reads as TGTGCCAGTGGGGGCGTGAACACTGAAGCTTTCTTT.

The chain uses TRBV6-5 and TRBJ2-1; TRBD2 might be the D (6 bases). The V end was cut by 0 bases, the J end by 7 bases, with 16 bases between. This CDR3 contains 16 residues. CDR1 is MNHEY and CDR2 is SVGAGI in the germline V gene. CDR3 loop: CASSYSRSAGLNEQFF. In DNA form, the CDR3 reads TGTGCCAGCAGTTACTCAAGGTCGGCGGGGTTAAATGAGCAGTTCTTC.

The sample holds a few counts of this clone. This chain uses TRBV19 with TRBJ2-7; 7 bases map to TRBD1. Germline lookup yields CDR1 LNHDA and CDR2 SQIVND (reference sequence). V was clipped by 5 bases and J by 1 base; unmatched bases: 8. The CDR3 sequence is 15 residues long. The CDR3 is CASSQPGQLSYEQYF. The CDR3 DNA is TGTGCCAGTAGTCAACCGGGACAGCTTTCCTACGAGCAGTACTTC.

The chain links TRBV7-8 to TRBJ2-7; maybe TRBD2 (7 bases). The germline V gene encodes CDR1 SGHVS and CDR2 FQNEAQ. CDR3 length: 15 amino acids. Trimming stripped 5 bases from V and 2 bases from J, with 16 bases between. The CDR3 sequence: CASSPTGRGTYEQYF. The DNA of the CDR3 is TGTGCCAGCAGCCCTACAGGGAGGGGGACCTACGAGCAGTACTTC.

The count of this clone is one. Other DNA sequences from this sample encode an identical CDR3 as well. The chain joins TRBV5-1 to TRBJ2-5; D is unresolved. Between the trimmed V and J ends, which lost 0 bases and 2 bases, there was a span of 2 bases. Germline-derived CDR1 and CDR2 are SGHRS and YFSETQ. The CDR3 runs to 12 residues. The CDR3 coding sequence is TGCGCCAGCAGCTTGGATCAAGAGACCCAGTACTTC. Residues: CASSLDQETQYF. The whole variable domain, remainder taken from reference TRBV5-1 and TRBJ2-5, is KAGVTQTPRYLIKTRGQQVTLSCSPISGHRSVSWYQQTPGQGLQFLFEYFSETQRNKGNFPGRFSGRQFSNSRSEMNVSTLELGDSALYLCASSLDQETQYFGPGTRLLVL.

The genes are TRBV6-5 and TRBJ2-5, with 8 nucleotides matching TRBD2. V gave up 2 bases and J gave up 1 base; unmatched junction bases: 6. The length of the CDR3 is 16 residues. CDR1 and CDR2 (germline): MNHEY, SVGAGI. This CDR3 is CASSYVSGTGQETQYF. DNA for the CDR3: TGTGCCAGCAGTTACGTTAGCGGGACGGGCCAAGAGACCCAGTACTTC.

V and J are TRBV28 and TRBJ2-6; D might be TRBD2 (5 bases). Germline V gives CDR1 MDHEN, CDR2 SYDVKM. CDR3 length: 17 amino acids. V was cut by 5 bases and J by 0 bases, with 14 bases left in between. In DNA, the CDR3 is TGTGCCAGCAGTCTACCGACTACTAGCTCTGGGGCCAACGTCCTGACTTTC. This encodes CASSLPTTSSGANVLTF. Complete variable domain (other parts from reference TRBV28 and TRBJ2-6): DVKVTQSSRYLVKRTGEKVFLECVQDMDHENMFWYRQDPGLGLRLIYFSYDVKMKEKGDIPEGYSVSREKKERFSLILESASTNQTSMYLCASSLPTTSSGANVLTFGAGSRLTVL.

The chain links TRBV11-3 to TRBJ2-7, with D possibly called TRBD1 or TRBD2 (6 bases each). The germline V gene encodes CDR1 SGHNT and CDR2 YENEEA. V lost 5 bases and J lost 4, with 21 bases in between. CDR3 size: 16 residues. CDR3: CASSQPGGGRPYEQYF. CDR3 DNA sequence: TGTGCCAGCAGCCAACCGGGTGGGGGGCGTCCGTACGAGCAGTACTTC.

This clone appeared a few times. The V and J genes are TRBV4-1 and TRBJ2-7; no firm D call. From germline, CDR1 is MGHRA and CDR2 YSYEKL. CDR3 length: 11 amino acids. V was clipped by 5 bases and J by 3 bases, with 5 bases between them. The CDR3 protein is CASSDFYEQYF. DNA of the CDR3: TGCGCCAGCAGCGACTTCTACGAGCAGTACTTC.

This clone occurred once. The genes are TRBV18 and TRBJ2-6; no clear D gene. Germline V lookup: CDR1 KGHSH, CDR2 LQKENI. This CDR3 spans 16 amino acids. V dropped 0 bases and J dropped 0 bases, with 6 bases sitting between them. CDR3 sequence: CASSPPTSSGANVLTF. The CDR3, as DNA: TGTGCCAGCTCACCACCGACAAGCTCTGGGGCCAACGTCCTGACTTTC. Together with reference TRBV18 and TRBJ2-6, the CDR3 gives the full variable domain: NAGVMQNPRHLVRRRGQEARLRCSPMKGHSHVYWYRQLPEEGLKFMVYLQKENIIDESGMPKERFSAEFPKEGPSILRIQQVVRGDSAAYFCASSPPTSSGANVLTFGAGSRLTVL.

This clone occurred once. The chain is built from TRBV11-2 and TRBJ2-2; 10 positions match TRBD2. The J segment lost 4 bases and the V segment lost 4 bases, leaving 12 bases of the junction unmatched. Germline CDR1 SGHAT, CDR2 FQNNGV. The CDR3 runs to 18 residues. The CDR3 DNA reads as TGTGCCAGCAGCTCCCTTTTCCTAGCGGGGGTTTCCACCGGGGAGCTGTTTTTT. Its translation: CASSSLFLAGVSTGELFF.

The genes are TRBV5-5 and TRBJ1-1; 7 bases align to TRBD1. Germline V CDR1 and CDR2: SGHKS, YYEKEE (reference sequence). Trimming at V came to 4 bases and at J to 1 base, leaving 7 bases not matched to a gene. CDR3 length: 15 amino acids. The CDR3, as DNA: TGTGCCAGCAGCCCCAGGGGGAAGGGGAACACTGAAGCTTTCTTT. Translating gives CASSPRGKGNTEAFF.

This chain links TRBV7-9 with TRBJ2-2, with 8 nucleotides matching TRBD1. Per germline, CDR1 SEHNR and CDR2 FQNEAQ (reference sequence). The V segment lost 6 bases and the J segment 7 bases; nucleotides outside the gene matches: 4. The CDR3 sequence is 13 residues long. CDR3 DNA sequence: TGTGCCAGCAGGGACAGGGAGGTCGGGGAGCTGTTTTTT. Protein: CASRDREVGELFF. Combining the CDR3 with reference TRBV7-9 and TRBJ2-2 gives the whole variable domain DTGVSQNPRHKITKRGQNVTFRCDPISEHNRLYWYRQTLGQGPEFLTYFQNEAQLEKSRLLSDRFSAERPKGSFSTLEIQRTEQGDSAMYLCASRDREVGELFFGEGSRLTVL.

The chain is built from TRBV14 and TRBJ2-3; TRBD2 matches 12 bases. V shed 5 bases, J shed 6 bases, and the junction held 9 bases outside the gene matches. From germline, CDR1 is SGHDN and CDR2 FVKESK. This CDR3 region has 16 residues. In DNA, the CDR3 is TGTGCCAGCAGCAAAAGACTAGCGGGGGTGATGGATACGCAGTATTTT. The encoded protein is CASSKRLAGVMDTQYF.